The 9 T cell receptor beta chains below come from one sample, sequenced in a study of control samples from healthy donors and cancer patients. The assay was immunoSEQ multiplex PCR, and TCRdb's table has in-frame clones only and misses some. Of over 100,000 clones in the sample, about 87% are singletons; the top ten hold less than 4%. The sequenced sample was blood. The origin of the receptors is a man aged 35 to 55 in good health.

This rearrangement joins TRBV7-2 to TRBJ2-3; 8 nucleotides align to TRBD1. The V segment lost 5 bases and the J segment 6 bases; nucleotides outside the gene matches: 4. CDR1 SGHTA and CDR2 FQGNSA come from the germline V gene. This CDR3 contains 13 residues. Here the CDR3 reads CASSPRDRDTQYF. DNA of the CDR3: TGTGCCAGCAGCCCACGGGACAGGGATACGCAGTATTTT.

The genes are TRBV6-1 and TRBJ1-2; TRBD1 matches at 9 bases. The CDR3 is 17 residues long. Germline trimming cut 3 bases from V and 4 bases from J; bases unmatched to any gene: 12. Germline lookup yields CDR1 MNHNS and CDR2 SASEGT. The CDR3 here is CASSEPGQGDGSYGYTF. The CDR3 DNA reads as TGTGCCAGCAGTGAGCCGGGACAGGGAGATGGTAGCTATGGCTACACCTTC.

The chain couples TRBV19 to TRBJ2-2; 8 bases line up with TRBD1. The V and J ends lost 7 bases and 5 bases, in that order; junction bases with no gene match: 9. The CDR3 is made up of 15 amino acids. CDR1 LNHDA and CDR2 SQIVND come from the germline V gene (reference sequence). CDR3 sequence: CASKPDRDRTGELFF. The CDR3 nucleotides read TGTGCCAGTAAACCGGACAGGGATAGGACCGGGGAGCTGTTTTTT.

This clone was observed once. This chain links TRBV12-5 with TRBJ1-5; TRBD1 might be the D (5 bases). This CDR3 comprises 15 residues. Germline-derived CDR1 and CDR2 are LGHNT and FRNRAP. Trimming took 1 base from V and 0 from J, leaving 7 bases between them. The CDR3 DNA is TGTGCTAGTGGTTTGGGGGACGTTAGCAATCAGCCCCAGCATTTT. Protein: CASGLGDVSNQPQHF.

The chain couples TRBV30 to TRBJ1-1, with no clear D. CDR3 length: 13 amino acids. CDR1 is GTSNPN, CDR2 SVGIG, per germline (reference sequence). V gave up 0 bases and J gave up 2 bases, with 7 bases separating them. In DNA form, the CDR3 reads TGTGCCTGGAGTGTATCGGTTAACACTGAAGCTTTCTTT. It codes for CAWSVSVNTEAFF.

The CDR3 DNA follows: TGTGCCAGCAGTGACGGCGGATTTAGCTACGAGCAGTACTTC. Protein sequence: CASSDGGFSYEQYF. The chain uses TRBV6-1 and TRBJ2-7; D is unresolved. The CDR3 totals 14 residues. V gave up 3 bases and J gave up 3 bases, with 12 bases separating them. CDR1 is MNHNS, CDR2 SASEGT, per germline.

This clone was observed a few times. V gene TRBV20-1 combines with J gene TRBJ1-1; the match to TRBD1 covers 8 bases. The germline gives CDR1 DFQATT, CDR2 SNEGSKA (reference sequence). This CDR3 has 16 amino acids. V trimming: 3 bases; J trimming: 4 bases; junction bases outside the gene matches: 13. This CDR3 reads CSASPTGNRGFTEAFF. In DNA form, the CDR3 reads TGCAGTGCTAGTCCCACAGGGAACAGGGGGTTCACTGAAGCTTTCTTT.

The V call is TRBV19, the J call TRBJ2-3; 12 bases match TRBD2. The J segment lost 12 bases and the V segment lost 4 bases, leaving 8 bases of the junction unmatched. The CDR3 runs 14 residues. Per germline, CDR1 LNHDA and CDR2 SQIVND (reference sequence). The CDR3 DNA sequence: TGTGCCAGTAGTACTAGCGGGGGGGTTTTAGCACAGTATTTT. It yields the protein CASSTSGGVLAQYF.

In this sample, this clone turned up once. J is TRBJ1-1 and V is TRBV9; possibly TRBD1 for D (6 bases). CDR3 length: 15 residues. Trimming took off 2 bases at V and 5 bases at J, with 16 bases between the two ends. Germline CDR1 reads SGDLS; CDR2 reads YYNGEE. This CDR3 reads CASSVSPGAETEAFF. Here the CDR3 DNA reads TGTGCCAGCAGCGTTAGCCCAGGGGCTGAGACTGAAGCTTTCTTT.